Reported below is one TCR beta chain. Its antigen is not identified. Germline values: CDR1 KGHSH, CDR2 LQKENI. With 3 bases clipped from V and 3 bases from J, the junction kept 4 bases outside the gene matches. The CDR3 covers 15 residues. The protocol was immunoSEQ multiplex PCR, while the TCRdb copy is restricted to in-frame clones and leaves out a portion. Of approximately 7,500 clones detected, around 74% appear once; the ten largest clones hold about 25%. The source of the sample is a study of OX40 agonist ivuxolimab in advanced cancers. Across the study: Two cutaneous melanoma patients and one hepatocellular carcinoma patient, three in all, had partial responses. Study outcomes and limitations: Expanded clones were, on average, more numerous in CD8+ T cells than in CD4+.

V and J are TRBV18 and TRBJ2-7; 11 bases are shared with TRBD2. The receptor comes from an adult with an advanced solid tumor such as melanoma, head and neck, liver or kidney cancer. Sequenced here: CD4+ or CD8+ T cells sorted from blood, sampled in a trial of the OX40 agonist ivuxolimab. DNA for the CDR3: TGTGCCAGCTCACCGACTAGCGGGGCCTACTACGAGCAGTACTTC. Encoded protein: CASSPTSGAYYEQYF. The complete variable domain, with remaining parts taken from reference TRBV18 and TRBJ2-7, reads NAGVMQNPRHLVRRRGQEARLRCSPMKGHSHVYWYRQLPEEGLKFMVYLQKENIIDESGMPKERFSAEFPKEGPSILRIQQVVRGDSAAYFCASSPTSGAYYEQYFGPGTRLTVT.